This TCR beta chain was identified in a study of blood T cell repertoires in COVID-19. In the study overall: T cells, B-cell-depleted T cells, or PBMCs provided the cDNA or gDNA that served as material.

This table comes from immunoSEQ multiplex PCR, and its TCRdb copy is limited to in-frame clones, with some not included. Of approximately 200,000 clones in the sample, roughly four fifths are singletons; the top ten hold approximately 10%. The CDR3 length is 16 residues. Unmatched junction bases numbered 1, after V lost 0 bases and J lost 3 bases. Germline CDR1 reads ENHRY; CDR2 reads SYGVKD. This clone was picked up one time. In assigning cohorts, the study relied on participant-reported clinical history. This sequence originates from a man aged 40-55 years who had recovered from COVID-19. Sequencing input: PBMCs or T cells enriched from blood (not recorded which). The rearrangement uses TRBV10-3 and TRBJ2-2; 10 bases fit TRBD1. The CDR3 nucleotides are TGTGCCATCAGTGAGTCGGACAGGGGGGACACCGGGGAGCTGTTTTTT. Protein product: CAISESDRGDTGELFF.